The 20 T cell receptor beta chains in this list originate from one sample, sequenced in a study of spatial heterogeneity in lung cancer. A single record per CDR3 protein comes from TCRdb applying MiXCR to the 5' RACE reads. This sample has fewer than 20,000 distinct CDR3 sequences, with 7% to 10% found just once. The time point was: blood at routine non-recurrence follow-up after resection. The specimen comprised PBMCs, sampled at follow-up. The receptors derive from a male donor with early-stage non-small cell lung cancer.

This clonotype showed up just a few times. The CDR3 nucleotides read TGTGCCAGCAGCCTTTCGTACCAAGAGACCCAGTACTTC. Translation: CASSLSYQETQYF. V gene TRBV3-1 combines with J gene TRBJ2-5; no firm D call. CDR1 is LGHDT and CDR2 is YNNKEL in the germline V gene (reference sequence). V lost 4 bases and J 0 bases, leaving 6 bases between the germline ends. CDR3 length equals 13 residues.

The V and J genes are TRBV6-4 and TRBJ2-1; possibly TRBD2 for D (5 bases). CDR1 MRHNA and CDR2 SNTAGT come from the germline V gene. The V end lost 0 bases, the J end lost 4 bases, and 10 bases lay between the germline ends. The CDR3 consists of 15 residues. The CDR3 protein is CASSDSAGSYNEQFF. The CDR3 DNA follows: TGTGCCAGCAGTGACTCTGCGGGTTCATACAATGAGCAGTTCTTC.

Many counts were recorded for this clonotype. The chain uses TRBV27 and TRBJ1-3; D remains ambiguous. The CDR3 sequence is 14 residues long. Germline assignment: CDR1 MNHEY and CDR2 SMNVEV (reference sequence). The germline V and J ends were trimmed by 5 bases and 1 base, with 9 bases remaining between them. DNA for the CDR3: TGTGCCAGCAGTCCGACGGGATCTGGAAACACCATATATTTT. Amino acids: CASSPTGSGNTIYF.

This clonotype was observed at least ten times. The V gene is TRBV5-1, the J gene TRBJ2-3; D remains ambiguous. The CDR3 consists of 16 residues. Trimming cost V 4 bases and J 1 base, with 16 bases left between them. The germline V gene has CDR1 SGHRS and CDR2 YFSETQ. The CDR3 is CASSRSFSSGTDTQYF. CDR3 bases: TGCGCCAGCAGCCGCTCTTTCAGCTCTGGCACAGATACGCAGTATTTT.

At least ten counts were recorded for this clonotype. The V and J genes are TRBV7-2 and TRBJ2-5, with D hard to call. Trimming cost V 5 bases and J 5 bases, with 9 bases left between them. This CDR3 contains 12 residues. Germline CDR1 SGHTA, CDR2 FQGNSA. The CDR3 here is CASSPQEETQYF. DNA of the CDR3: TGTGCCAGCAGCCCTCAGGAGGAGACCCAGTACTTC.

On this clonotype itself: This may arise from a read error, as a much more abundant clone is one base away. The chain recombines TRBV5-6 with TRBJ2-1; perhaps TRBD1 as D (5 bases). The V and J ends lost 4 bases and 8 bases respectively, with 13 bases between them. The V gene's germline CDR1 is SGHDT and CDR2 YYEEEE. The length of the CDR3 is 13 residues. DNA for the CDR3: TGTGCCAGCAGCATGGTCCAGGGCCATGAGCAGTTCTTC. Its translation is CASSMVQGHEQFF. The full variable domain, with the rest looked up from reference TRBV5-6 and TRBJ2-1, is DAGVTQSPTHLIKTRGQQVTLRCSPKSGHDTVSWYQQALGQGPQFIFQYYEEEERQRGNFPDRFSGHQFPNYSSELNVNALLLGDSALYLCASSMVQGHEQFFGPGTRLTVL.

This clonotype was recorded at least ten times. CDR3: CASSRTSGTWNEQFF. CDR3 in DNA: TGCGCCAGCAGCAGGACTAGCGGGACGTGGAATGAGCAGTTCTTC. The gene calls are TRBV4-1 and TRBJ2-1; TRBD2 aligns across 12 bases. The CDR3 contains 15 residues. Germline V lookup: CDR1 MGHRA, CDR2 YSYEKL. Trimming cost V 5 bases and J 7 bases; bases outside gene matches: 6.

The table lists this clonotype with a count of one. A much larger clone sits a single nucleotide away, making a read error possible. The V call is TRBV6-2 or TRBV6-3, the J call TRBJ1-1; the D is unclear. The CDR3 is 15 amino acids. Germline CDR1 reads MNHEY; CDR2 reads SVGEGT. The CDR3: CVSSYSSPIGAEAFF. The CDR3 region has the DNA TGTGTCAGCAGTTATTCTTCACCCATTGGGGCTGAAGCTTTCTTT.

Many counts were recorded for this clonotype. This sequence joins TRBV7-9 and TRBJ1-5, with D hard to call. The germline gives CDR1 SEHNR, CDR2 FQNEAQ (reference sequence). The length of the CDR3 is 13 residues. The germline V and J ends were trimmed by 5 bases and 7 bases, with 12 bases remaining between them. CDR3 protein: CASSVSLLQPQHF. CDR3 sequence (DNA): TGTGCCAGCAGCGTTTCGCTGCTACAGCCCCAGCATTTT.

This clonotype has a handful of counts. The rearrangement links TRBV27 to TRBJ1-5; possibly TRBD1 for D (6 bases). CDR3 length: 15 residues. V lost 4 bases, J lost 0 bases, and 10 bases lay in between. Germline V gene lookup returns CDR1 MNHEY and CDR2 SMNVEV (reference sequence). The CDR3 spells CASSSGTFSNQPQHF. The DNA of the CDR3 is TGTGCCAGCAGTTCCGGGACATTTAGCAATCAGCCCCAGCATTTT.

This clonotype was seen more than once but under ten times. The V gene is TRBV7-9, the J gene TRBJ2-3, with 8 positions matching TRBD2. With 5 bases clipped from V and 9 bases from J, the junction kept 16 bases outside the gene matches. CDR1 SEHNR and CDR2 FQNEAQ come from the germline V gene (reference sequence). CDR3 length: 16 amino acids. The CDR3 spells CASSPPRMRGAYTQYF. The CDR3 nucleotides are TGTGCCAGCAGCCCCCCAAGGATGCGGGGGGCTTACACGCAGTATTTT.

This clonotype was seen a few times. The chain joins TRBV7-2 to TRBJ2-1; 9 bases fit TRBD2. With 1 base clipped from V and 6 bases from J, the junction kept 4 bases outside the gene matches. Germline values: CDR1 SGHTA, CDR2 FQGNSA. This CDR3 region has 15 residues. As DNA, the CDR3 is TGTGCCAGCAGCTTAGGCGGGAGGGCACGCAATGAGCAGTTCTTC. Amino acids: CASSLGGRARNEQFF.

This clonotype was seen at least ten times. As DNA, the CDR3 is TGTGCCAGCAGTCCTAGGGGACTAGCAGGCAATGAGCAGTTCTTC. Its protein product is CASSPRGLAGNEQFF. The chain employs TRBV28 and TRBJ2-1; 9 nucleotides align to TRBD2. The trim removed 5 bases at V and 6 bases at J, leaving 8 bases unmatched. Germline CDR1 and CDR2: MDHEN and SYDVKM. This CDR3 region has 15 residues.

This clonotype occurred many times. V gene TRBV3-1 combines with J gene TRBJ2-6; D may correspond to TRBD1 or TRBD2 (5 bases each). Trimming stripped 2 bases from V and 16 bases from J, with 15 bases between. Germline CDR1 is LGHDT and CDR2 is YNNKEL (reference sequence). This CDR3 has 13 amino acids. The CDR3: CASSQFQGEVLTF. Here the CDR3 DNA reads TGTGCCAGCAGCCAATTTCAGGGAGAGGTGCTGACTTTC.

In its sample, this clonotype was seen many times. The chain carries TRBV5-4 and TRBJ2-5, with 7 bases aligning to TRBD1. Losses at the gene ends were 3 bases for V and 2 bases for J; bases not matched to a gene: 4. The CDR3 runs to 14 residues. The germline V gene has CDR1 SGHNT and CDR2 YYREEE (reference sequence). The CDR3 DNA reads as TGTGCCAGCAGCTGGGGACAGAGACAAGAGACCCAGTACTTC. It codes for CASSWGQRQETQYF.

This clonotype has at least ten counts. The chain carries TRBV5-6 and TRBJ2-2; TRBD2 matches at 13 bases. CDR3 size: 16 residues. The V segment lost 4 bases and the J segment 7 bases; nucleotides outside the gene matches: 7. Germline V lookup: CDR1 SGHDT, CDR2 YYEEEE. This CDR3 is CASSLRTSGRDGELFF. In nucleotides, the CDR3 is TGTGCCAGCAGCCTTAGGACTAGCGGGAGAGACGGGGAGCTGTTTTTT.

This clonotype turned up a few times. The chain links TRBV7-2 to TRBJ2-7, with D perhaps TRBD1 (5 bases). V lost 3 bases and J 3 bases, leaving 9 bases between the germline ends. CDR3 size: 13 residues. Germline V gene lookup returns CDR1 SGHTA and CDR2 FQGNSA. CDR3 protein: CASSFYRFYEQYF. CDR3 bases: TGTGCCAGCAGCTTCTACAGGTTCTACGAGCAGTACTTC.

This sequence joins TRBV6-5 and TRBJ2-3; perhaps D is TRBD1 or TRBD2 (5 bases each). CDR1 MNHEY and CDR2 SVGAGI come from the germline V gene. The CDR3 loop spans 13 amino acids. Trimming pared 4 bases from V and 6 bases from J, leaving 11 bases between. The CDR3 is CASSWIGTDTQYF. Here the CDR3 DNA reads TGTGCCAGCAGTTGGATCGGGACGGATACGCAGTATTTT.

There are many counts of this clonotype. The CDR3 protein is CASSPTSSEETQYF. In DNA form, the CDR3 reads TGTGCCAGCTCACCCACATCCTCCGAAGAGACCCAGTACTTC. This chain links TRBV18 with TRBJ2-5; D call uncertain. Germline CDR1 KGHSH, CDR2 LQKENI. V lost 3 bases and J lost 3, with 11 bases in between. This CDR3 region has 14 residues.

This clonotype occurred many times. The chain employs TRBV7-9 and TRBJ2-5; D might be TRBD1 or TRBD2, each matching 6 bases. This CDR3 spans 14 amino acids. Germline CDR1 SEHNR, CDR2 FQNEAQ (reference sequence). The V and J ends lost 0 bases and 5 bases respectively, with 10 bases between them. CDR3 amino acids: CASSLAGGRETQYF. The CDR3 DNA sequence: TGTGCCAGCAGCTTAGCTGGGGGGCGGGAGACCCAGTACTTC.